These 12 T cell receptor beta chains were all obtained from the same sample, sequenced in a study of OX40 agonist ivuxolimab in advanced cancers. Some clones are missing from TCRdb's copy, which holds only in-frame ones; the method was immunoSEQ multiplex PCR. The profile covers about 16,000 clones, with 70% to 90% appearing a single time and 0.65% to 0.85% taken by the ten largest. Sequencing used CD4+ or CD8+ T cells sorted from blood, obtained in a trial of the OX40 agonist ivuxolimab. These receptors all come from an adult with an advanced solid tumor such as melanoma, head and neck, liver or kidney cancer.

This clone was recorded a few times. CDR3 nucleotide sequence: TGCGCCAGCAGCCTAATGTACGACAGGGGAGGGTATGGCTACACCTTC. Translating gives CASSLMYDRGGYGYTF. The J gene is TRBJ1-2, the V gene TRBV5-1, with TRBD1 matching over 8 bases. The CDR3 extends over 16 amino acids. J lost 5 bases, V lost 4 bases, and 13 bases had no gene match. Germline V gene lookup returns CDR1 SGHRS and CDR2 YFSETQ.

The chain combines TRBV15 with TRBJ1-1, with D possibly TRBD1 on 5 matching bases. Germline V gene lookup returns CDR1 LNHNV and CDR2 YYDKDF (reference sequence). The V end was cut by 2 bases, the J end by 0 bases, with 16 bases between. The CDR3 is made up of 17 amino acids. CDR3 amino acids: CATSRPTRTFVNTEAFF. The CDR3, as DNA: TGTGCCACCAGCAGACCAACTCGGACATTCGTGAACACTGAAGCTTTCTTT.

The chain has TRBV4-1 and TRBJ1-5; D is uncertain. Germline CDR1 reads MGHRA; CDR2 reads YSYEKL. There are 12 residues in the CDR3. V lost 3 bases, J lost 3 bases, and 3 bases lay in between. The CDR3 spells CASSQVNQPQHF. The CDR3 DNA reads TGCGCCAGCAGCCAGGTCAATCAGCCCCAGCATTTT.

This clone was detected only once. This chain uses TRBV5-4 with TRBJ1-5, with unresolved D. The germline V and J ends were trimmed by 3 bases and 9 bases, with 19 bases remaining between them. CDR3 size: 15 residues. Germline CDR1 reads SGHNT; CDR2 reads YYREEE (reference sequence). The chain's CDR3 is CASSSSPAAGRPQHF. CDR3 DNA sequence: TGTGCCAGCAGCTCTTCCCCCGCGGCGGGCCGGCCCCAGCATTTT.

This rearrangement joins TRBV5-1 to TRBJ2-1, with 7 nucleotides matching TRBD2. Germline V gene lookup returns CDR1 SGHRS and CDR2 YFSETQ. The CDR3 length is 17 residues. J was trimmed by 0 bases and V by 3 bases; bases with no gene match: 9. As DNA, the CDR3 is TGCGCCAGCAGCTCCCCCTGGACTAGTTCCTCCTACAATGAGCAGTTCTTC. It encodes CASSSPWTSSSYNEQFF.

The CDR3 nucleotides read TGTGCCAGCTCCCCGTCAGGCGAGACCCAGTACTTC. Its protein product is CASSPSGETQYF. This chain joins TRBV18 and TRBJ2-5, with D unresolved. Germline CDR1 reads KGHSH; CDR2 reads LQKENI. This CDR3 region has 12 residues. V dropped 6 bases and J dropped 5 bases, with 10 bases sitting between them.

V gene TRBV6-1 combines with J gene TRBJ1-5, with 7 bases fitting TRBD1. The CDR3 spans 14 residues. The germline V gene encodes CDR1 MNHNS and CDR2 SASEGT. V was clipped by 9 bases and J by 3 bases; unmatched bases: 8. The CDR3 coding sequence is TGTGCCAGTCACAGACAGGGAGTCAATCAGCCCCAGCATTTT. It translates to CASHRQGVNQPQHF.

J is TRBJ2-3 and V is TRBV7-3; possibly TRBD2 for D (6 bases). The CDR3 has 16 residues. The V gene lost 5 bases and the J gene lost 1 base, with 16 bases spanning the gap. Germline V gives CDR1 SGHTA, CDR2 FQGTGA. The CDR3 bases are TGTGCCAGCAGCGCGGGCGCTAGCGCCCGCACAGATACGCAGTATTTT. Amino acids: CASSAGASARTDTQYF.

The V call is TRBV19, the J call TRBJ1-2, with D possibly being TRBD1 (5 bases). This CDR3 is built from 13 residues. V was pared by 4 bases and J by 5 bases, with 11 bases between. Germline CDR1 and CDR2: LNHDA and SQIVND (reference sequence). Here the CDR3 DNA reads TGTGCCAGTAGTACAGGGCTAGGGTATGGCTACACCTTC. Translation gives CASSTGLGYGYTF.

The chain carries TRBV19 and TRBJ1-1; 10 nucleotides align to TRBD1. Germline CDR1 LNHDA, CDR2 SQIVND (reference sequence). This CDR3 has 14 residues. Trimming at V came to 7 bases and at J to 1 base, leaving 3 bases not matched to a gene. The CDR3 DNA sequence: TGTGCCAGTATTGGGGACAGGGGGAACACTGAAGCTTTCTTT. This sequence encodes CASIGDRGNTEAFF.

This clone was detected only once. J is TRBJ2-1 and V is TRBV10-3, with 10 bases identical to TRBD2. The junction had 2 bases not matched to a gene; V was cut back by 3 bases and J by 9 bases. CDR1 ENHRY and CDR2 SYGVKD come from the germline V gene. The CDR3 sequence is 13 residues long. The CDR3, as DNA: TGTGCCATCAGTGACCTAGCGGGAGTTGAGCAGTTCTTC. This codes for CAISDLAGVEQFF.

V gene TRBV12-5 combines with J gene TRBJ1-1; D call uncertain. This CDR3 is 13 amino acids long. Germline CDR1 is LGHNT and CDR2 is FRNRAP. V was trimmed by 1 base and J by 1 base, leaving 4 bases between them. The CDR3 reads CASGLAANTEAFF. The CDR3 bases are TGTGCTAGTGGTTTGGCTGCGAACACTGAAGCTTTCTTT.